The entry that follows covers one TCR beta chain sequence. Its antigen specificity is not known. The sample holds no much larger clone one base away, and base qualities are not on file. This specimen comes from a study of post-analysis software for immune sequencing data (dated by TCRdb to between 2015 and 2016). Turning to the overall study: Disease courses on record covered relapsing-remitting, secondary progressive and progressive-relapsing multiple sclerosis, though some patients had no subtype annotation. Patient repertoires were compared against roughly 12 previously published healthy control repertoires from donors aged roughly 6 to 28 years. A subset of samples was prepared in parallel using single-end sample barcoding, then pooled and co-amplified after Illumina adapter ligation. Study-level results and caveats: Compared with controls, multiple sclerosis patients had significantly lower normalized Chao1 diversity, a finding suggesting substantial peripheral T-cell clonal expansion. About five TRBV segments, including TRBV5-6, TRBV5-1 and TRBV20-1, were significantly more frequent in patients than controls. Strong co-clustering of samples prepared in the same batch was shown by direct clustering with F measure, prompting a batch-effect correction. The multiple sclerosis patient group was slightly younger than the control group.

To demonstrate the VDJtools post-analysis software, TCR beta repertoires were profiled from the peripheral blood of about 13 young patients with multiple sclerosis. The multiple sclerosis patients were children and adolescents between roughly 6 and 17 years of age. Library construction relied on PCR. The reads were generated on an Illumina HiSeq 2500. To reduce PCR and sequencing biases, unique molecular identifiers were incorporated into the TCR beta cDNA libraries. Roughly 500,000 cDNA molecules were obtained for every 1 to 10 million input T cells, so each molecule roughly corresponded to one T cell. The same protocol used for the earlier healthy control dataset was applied to prepare and sequence the patient libraries. Samples belonging to the same batch were prepared together, multiplexed and sequenced on a shared HiSeq lane. As for the authors' bioinformatics: Raw barcoded reads were processed with MIGEC, discarding single-read molecular identifier groups before consensus assembly and CDR3 extraction. Clonotype tables were post-analysed with VDJtools, normalizing diversity by down-sampling all datasets to the smallest sample size. In repertoire overlap clustering, CDR3 amino acid sequences, but not nucleotide sequences, were matched to correct batch-related cross-sample contamination. The raw public reads went through TCRdb reprocessing: fastp at Q25, MiXCR clone calling, in-frame beta chains kept. Entries are consolidated by CDR3 protein sequence, retaining the most common genes and DNA. In this record, the V and J calls reflect TCRdb's handling and not the investigators' own analysis. The sample table holds hundreds of thousands of distinct CDR3 sequences, of which 59% were seen once. In total, the top ten clones hold about 11% of the sample.

The germline V gene sets CDR1 to SQVTM and CDR2 to ANQGSEA. V is pruned by 6 bases and J by 8 bases, leaving 14 bases of the junction without a gene match. Inclusive of the bounding cysteine and phenylalanine, the CDR3 is 16 residues long. Only the CDR3 part of the read is kept: 48 bases, read in frame from the first base. Recombination connected TRBV29-1 to TRBJ2-1; a stretch of 12 junction bases matches TRBD2. The specimen was blood. This TCR derives from a girl aged 2 to 10 with multiple sclerosis. The CDR3 protein: CSVRGHASGREDEQFF. In nucleotides, the sequence is TGCAGCGTGAGGGGTCACGCTAGCGGGAGGGAGGATGAGCAGTTCTTC.